The 21 T cell receptor beta chains below were found in one sample sequenced in a study of PD-L1 blockade in urothelial cancer. Profiling relied on immunoSEQ multiplex PCR, and the TCRdb table lists in-frame clones only, not all of them. The data contain approximately 39,000 clones, approximately 86% of them singletons. Time point indicated: pretreatment peripheral blood. The sequenced sample was PBMCs, obtained around atezolizumab (anti-PD-L1) treatment. The receptors shown here come from an elderly man with urothelial cancer.

In this sample, this clone turned up once. This chain links TRBV6-5 with TRBJ2-7; TRBD1 matches 8 bases. The CDR3 runs to 13 residues. Germline CDR1 and CDR2: MNHEY and SVGAGI. The ends lost 6 bases at V and 6 bases at J; junction bases unmatched: 7. The CDR3 DNA is TGTGCCAGCAGGGACGGGACAGGTCGCGAGCAGTACTTC. Amino acids: CASRDGTGREQYF.

The rearrangement joins TRBV7-8 to TRBJ1-2; perhaps TRBD1 as D (5 bases). Trimming shortened V by 0 bases and J by 2 bases, and 16 bases separated the two germline ends. Germline lookup yields CDR1 SGHVS and CDR2 FQNEAQ. The CDR3 totals 17 residues. CDR3 sequence reads: CASSLAGHSYMNYGYTF. Here the CDR3 DNA reads TGTGCCAGCAGCTTAGCTGGACACTCCTATATGAACTATGGCTACACCTTC. The variable domain in full, with the rest retrieved from reference TRBV7-8 and TRBJ1-2, is GAGVSQSPRYKVAKRGQDVALRCDPISGHVSLFWYQQALGQGPEFLTYFQNEAQLDKSGLPSDRFFAERPEGSVSTLKIQRTQQEDSAVYLCASSLAGHSYMNYGYTFGSGTRLTVV.

V usage is TRBV7-2 and J usage is TRBJ2-5, with 11 bases that match TRBD2. The ends lost 5 bases at V and 5 bases at J; junction bases unmatched: 10. CDR1 and CDR2 from the germline V gene are SGHTA and FQGNSA. This CDR3 spans 16 amino acids. CDR3 sequence reads: CASSPIAGGPPETQYF. In nucleotides, the CDR3 is TGTGCCAGCAGCCCCATAGCGGGAGGGCCCCCGGAGACCCAGTACTTC.

The V and J genes are TRBV28 and TRBJ1-5; tentatively, D is TRBD1 (5 bases). Deletions cut 5 bases from V and 6 bases from J, with 17 bases between. This CDR3 spans 15 amino acids. Looked up from germline, CDR1 is MDHEN and CDR2 is SYDVKM. The CDR3 nucleotides are TGTGCCAGCAGTCCAATGGGGGGTAATCGTCAGCCCCAGCATTTT. It specifies CASSPMGGNRQPQHF.

This chain uses TRBV27 with TRBJ1-5, with 7 bases fitting TRBD1. The CDR3 is 13 amino acids. In germline, CDR1 is MNHEY, CDR2 SMNVEV (reference sequence). The ends lost 10 bases at V and 5 bases at J; junction bases unmatched: 8. CDR3 in DNA: TGTGCCACCCGACAGGGCTTCGATCAGCCCCAGCATTTT. It is translated as CATRQGFDQPQHF.

This clone was counted once. This chain uses TRBV6-5 with TRBJ1-1; D is possibly TRBD1 (5 bases). Germline V gene sequence: CDR1 MNHEY, CDR2 SVGAGI. This CDR3 has 15 residues. Trimming took off 4 bases at V and 3 bases at J, with 15 bases between the two ends. In DNA, the CDR3 is TGTGCCAGCAGTTCCCCCCCGGGGGTGGACACTGAAGCTTTCTTT. The encoded protein is CASSSPPGVDTEAFF.

CDR3 in DNA: TGTGCCAGCAGTTCGTCCGACAGCCCCAGAACCGGCTACACCTTC. Its translation is CASSSSDSPRTGYTF. The rearrangement links TRBV28 to TRBJ1-2; D may be TRBD1 (5 bases). V was pared by 4 bases and J by 8 bases, with 20 bases between. This CDR3 is 15 amino acids long. Germline V gives CDR1 MDHEN, CDR2 SYDVKM.

The chain joins TRBV19 to TRBJ2-5; weak D call: TRBD2 (6 bases). Germline CDR1 and CDR2: LNHDA and SQIVND (reference sequence). The length of the CDR3 is 15 residues. Trimming took off 1 base at V and 1 base at J, with 10 bases between the two ends. CDR3 sequence (DNA): TGTGCCAGTAGTATAGGGAGGGTGCTCCAAGAGACCCAGTACTTC. It specifies CASSIGRVLQETQYF.

V is TRBV7-9 and J is TRBJ2-5; TRBD1 matches 8 bases. Germline V gene sequence: CDR1 SEHNR, CDR2 FQNEAQ (reference sequence). The V and J ends lost 5 bases and 5 bases, in that order; junction bases with no gene match: 10. The CDR3 is 15 residues long. CDR3 residues: CASSTSGQGRETQYF. The CDR3 bases are TGTGCCAGCAGCACGTCAGGACAGGGACGCGAGACCCAGTACTTC. Full variable domain (missing parts from reference TRBV7-9 and TRBJ2-5): DTGVSQNPRHKITKRGQNVTFRCDPISEHNRLYWYRQTLGQGPEFLTYFQNEAQLEKSRLLSDRFSAERPKGSFSTLEIQRTEQGDSAMYLCASSTSGQGRETQYFGPGTRLLVL.

The rearrangement uses TRBV29-1 and TRBJ2-1; weak D call: TRBD1 (6 bases). The length of the CDR3 is 17 residues. Trimming took off 4 bases at V and 3 bases at J, with 22 bases between the two ends. Per the germline V gene, CDR1 is SQVTM and CDR2 is ANQGSEA. CDR3 nucleotide sequence: TGCAGCGTTGGTCCCGGCAGGGGCTCGCCTATCTACAATGAGCAGTTCTTC. Residues: CSVGPGRGSPIYNEQFF.

CDR3 DNA: TGTGCCAGCAGCCCTTGGGACAGGGTTTCAGAGACCCAGTACTTC. This gives the protein CASSPWDRVSETQYF. This chain links TRBV5-4 with TRBJ2-5; 9 positions agree with TRBD1. The CDR3 sequence is 15 residues long. Germline values: CDR1 SGHNT, CDR2 YYREEE (reference sequence). Trimming took 4 bases from V and 4 from J; bases not matched to a gene: 8.

The chain recombines TRBV18 with TRBJ2-1; TRBD1 matches at 12 bases. Germline V gene sequence: CDR1 KGHSH, CDR2 LQKENI. V gave up 3 bases and J gave up 8 bases; unmatched junction bases: 5. The CDR3 loop spans 15 amino acids. This chain's CDR3 is CASSPGTGGEYEQFF. The CDR3, as DNA: TGTGCCAGCTCACCGGGGACAGGGGGCGAGTATGAGCAGTTCTTC. The full variable domain, completed using reference TRBV18 and TRBJ2-1, is NAGVMQNPRHLVRRRGQEARLRCSPMKGHSHVYWYRQLPEEGLKFMVYLQKENIIDESGMPKERFSAEFPKEGPSILRIQQVVRGDSAAYFCASSPGTGGEYEQFFGPGTRLTVL.

The chain joins TRBV25-1 to TRBJ1-1; 9 positions match TRBD1. The CDR3 spans 14 residues. The junction had 10 bases not matched to a gene; V was cut back by 8 bases and J by 6 bases. Germline V gene sequence: CDR1 MGHDK, CDR2 SYGVNS. The CDR3 DNA reads TGTGCCAGCGGTCCGGGACAGGGTCTCCCTGAAGCTTTCTTT. Translated: CASGPGQGLPEAFF. Using reference TRBV25-1 and TRBJ1-1 for the parts outside the CDR3, the full variable domain is EADIYQTPRYLVIGTGKKITLECSQTMGHDKMYWYQQDPGMELHLIHYSYGVNSTEKGDLSSESTVSRIRTEHFPLTLESARPSHTSQYLCASGPGQGLPEAFFGQGTRLTVV.

This clone has a handful of counts. This chain uses TRBV6-5 with TRBJ1-2, with 8 positions matching TRBD1. V shed 3 bases, J shed 7 bases, and the junction held 4 bases outside the gene matches. CDR3 length: 13 amino acids. CDR1 is MNHEY and CDR2 is SVGAGI in the germline V gene. Written as DNA, the CDR3 is TGTGCCAGCAGTTATCAGGGGGCTGGTGGCTACACCTTC. It is translated as CASSYQGAGGYTF.

V is TRBV2 and J is TRBJ2-1; 11 bases are shared with TRBD1. V was pared by 6 bases and J by 7 bases, with 5 bases of the junction left unmatched. Germline V gene data show CDR1 as SNHLY and CDR2 as FYNNEI. The CDR3 totals 14 residues. CDR3 region: CASRPGTGGNEQFF. In DNA form, the CDR3 reads TGTGCCAGCAGACCCGGGACAGGGGGGAATGAGCAGTTCTTC.

This rearrangement joins TRBV5-1 to TRBJ2-1; D gene uncertain. This CDR3 is built from 15 residues. Per germline, CDR1 SGHRS and CDR2 YFSETQ. V was pared by 3 bases and J by 8 bases, with 18 bases between. This CDR3 is CASSSTWVYGHEQFF. CDR3 in DNA: TGCGCCAGCAGCTCGACTTGGGTTTACGGCCATGAGCAGTTCTTC.

This chain uses TRBV4-1 with TRBJ2-1, with TRBD2 as a possible D gene (6 bases). V shed 0 bases and J shed 13 bases, with 25 bases lying between them. Germline loops: CDR1 MGHRA, CDR2 YSYEKL. The CDR3 is 17 residues long. DNA of the CDR3: TGCGCCAGCAGCCAAGATCGGGCCCTGGCCGGGACTTTCATCCAGTTCTTC. It codes for CASSQDRALAGTFIQFF.

This clone was counted a few times. The chain combines TRBV5-1 with TRBJ2-1; possible D gene TRBD2, 6 bases. The CDR3 has 14 amino acids. V lost 5 bases and J lost 5, with 14 bases in between. The germline V gene encodes CDR1 SGHRS and CDR2 YFSETQ. CDR3 nucleotides: TGCGCCAGCAGATCGAGCGGGCGGGACAATGAGCAGTTCTTC. Encoded protein: CASRSSGRDNEQFF.

The J gene is TRBJ2-3, the V gene TRBV5-1, with 11 bases matching TRBD2. Per the germline V gene, CDR1 is SGHRS and CDR2 is YFSETQ. Trimming removed 7 bases from V and 3 bases from J; junction bases left unmatched: 4. The CDR3 is made up of 14 amino acids. CDR3 amino acids: CASRLAGGTDTQYF. CDR3 DNA: TGCGCCAGCCGCCTAGCGGGAGGAACAGATACGCAGTATTTT.

J is TRBJ2-7 and V is TRBV15, with D tentatively TRBD1 (5 bases). This CDR3 has 13 residues. Germline V gene lookup returns CDR1 LNHNV and CDR2 YYDKDF (reference sequence). V was clipped by 5 bases and J by 6 bases, with 14 bases between them. Written as DNA, the CDR3 is TGTGCCACCAGCCGCAGGGATTGGGGCGAGCAGTACTTC. It is translated as CATSRRDWGEQYF. The full variable domain, its missing parts supplied by reference TRBV15 and TRBJ2-7, is DAMVIQNPRYQVTQFGKPVTLSCSQTLNHNVMYWYQQKSSQAPKLLFHYYDKDFNNEADTPDNFQSRRPNTSFCFLDIRSPGLGDTAMYLCATSRRDWGEQYFGPGTRLTVT.

The chain combines TRBV6-4 with TRBJ2-3; possible D gene TRBD2, 6 bases. The germline gives CDR1 MRHNA, CDR2 SNTAGT. The CDR3 is 14 amino acids. Trimming cost V 3 bases and J 0 bases, with 7 bases left between them. CDR3 amino acids: CASSEEGSTDTQYF. The DNA for the CDR3 is TGTGCCAGCAGTGAGGAGGGGAGCACAGATACGCAGTATTTT.